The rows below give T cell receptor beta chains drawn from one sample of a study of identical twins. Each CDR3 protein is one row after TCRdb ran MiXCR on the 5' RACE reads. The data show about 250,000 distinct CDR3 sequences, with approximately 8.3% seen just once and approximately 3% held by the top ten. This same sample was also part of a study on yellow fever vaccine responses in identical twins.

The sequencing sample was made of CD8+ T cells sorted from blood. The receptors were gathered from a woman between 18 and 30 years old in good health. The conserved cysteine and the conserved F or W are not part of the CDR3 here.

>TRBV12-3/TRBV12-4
ASSLRAGGLGAEAF
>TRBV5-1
ASSLFGVDEQY
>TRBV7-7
ASSGRAGETQY
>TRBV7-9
ASSFEPGHKEAF
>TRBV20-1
SARDYRGQTQY
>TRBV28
ASSFPQDTQY
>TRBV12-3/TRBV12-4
ASSLLESGSTDTQY
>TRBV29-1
SVLGTSGGADTQY
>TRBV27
ASSDLAGGPYEQY
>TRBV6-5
ASSFSGVGTDTQY
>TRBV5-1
ASSLAVQANTEAF
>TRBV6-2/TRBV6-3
ASSYRDRAEEQY
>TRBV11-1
ASSLDYSSDTQY
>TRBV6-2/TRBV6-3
ASSTGESVETQY
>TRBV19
ASIDPTIRKQY
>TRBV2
ASSDMPAMRDTQY
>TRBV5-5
ASSLESAYEQY